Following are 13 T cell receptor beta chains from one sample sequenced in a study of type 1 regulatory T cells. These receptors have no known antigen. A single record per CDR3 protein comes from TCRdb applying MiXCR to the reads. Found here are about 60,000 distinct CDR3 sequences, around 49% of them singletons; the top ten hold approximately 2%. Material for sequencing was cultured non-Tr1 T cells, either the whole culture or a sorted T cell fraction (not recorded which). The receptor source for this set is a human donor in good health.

The CDR3 DNA reads as TGCGCCAGCAGCTTGGCAGGGACAAACTACAATGAGCAGTTCTTC. It encodes CASSLAGTNYNEQFF. The chain combines TRBV5-1 with TRBJ2-1; TRBD1 might be the D (6 bases). Per germline, CDR1 SGHRS and CDR2 YFSETQ. The CDR3 spans 15 residues. V lost 0 bases, J lost 3 bases, and 10 bases lay in between.

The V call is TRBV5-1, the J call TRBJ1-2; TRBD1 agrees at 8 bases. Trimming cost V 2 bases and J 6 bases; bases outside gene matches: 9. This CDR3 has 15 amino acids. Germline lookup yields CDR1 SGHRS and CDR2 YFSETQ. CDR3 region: CASSFLTSGGNGYTF. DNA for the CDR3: TGCGCCAGCAGCTTCTTGACGTCAGGGGGCAATGGCTACACCTTC.

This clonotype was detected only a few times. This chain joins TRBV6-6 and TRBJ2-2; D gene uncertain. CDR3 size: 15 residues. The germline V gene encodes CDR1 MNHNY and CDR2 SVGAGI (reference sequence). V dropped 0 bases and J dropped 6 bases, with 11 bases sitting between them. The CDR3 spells CASSYSQSASGELFF. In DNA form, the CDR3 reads TGTGCCAGCAGTTACTCACAATCGGCATCCGGGGAGCTGTTTTTT.

The CDR3 spells CASLRDPNTEAFF. The CDR3 DNA is TGTGCCAGCCTTAGAGACCCGAACACTGAAGCTTTCTTT. This chain connects TRBV28 to TRBJ1-1; D not resolved. Per germline, CDR1 MDHEN and CDR2 SYDVKM. V was shortened by 8 bases and J by 1 base, with 11 bases between the two germline ends. The CDR3 sequence is 13 residues long.

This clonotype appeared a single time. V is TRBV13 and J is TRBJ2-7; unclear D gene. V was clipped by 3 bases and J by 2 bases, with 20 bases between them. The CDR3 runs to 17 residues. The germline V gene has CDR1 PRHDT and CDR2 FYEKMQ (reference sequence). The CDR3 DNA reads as TGTGCCAGCAGCTTCGGATTAGCCCCTTACATGGCCTACGAGCAGTACTTC. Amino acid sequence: CASSFGLAPYMAYEQYF.

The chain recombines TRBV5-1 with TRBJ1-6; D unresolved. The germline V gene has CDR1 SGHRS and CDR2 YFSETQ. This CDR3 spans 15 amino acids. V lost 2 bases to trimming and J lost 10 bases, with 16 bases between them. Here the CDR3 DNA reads TGCGCCAGCAGCTTACATGGGGAGGCAGGATCACCCCTCCACTTT. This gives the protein CASSLHGEAGSPLHF.

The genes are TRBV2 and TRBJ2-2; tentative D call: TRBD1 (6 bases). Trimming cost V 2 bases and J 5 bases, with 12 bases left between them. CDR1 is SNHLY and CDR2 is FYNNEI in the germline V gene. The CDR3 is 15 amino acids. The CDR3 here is CASSETGSRTGELFF. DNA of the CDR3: TGTGCCAGCAGTGAAACAGGGAGTAGGACCGGGGAGCTGTTTTTT.

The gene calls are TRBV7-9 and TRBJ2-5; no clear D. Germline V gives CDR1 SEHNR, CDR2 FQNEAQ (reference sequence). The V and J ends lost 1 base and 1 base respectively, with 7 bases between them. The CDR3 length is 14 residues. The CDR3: CASSLVGTQETQYF. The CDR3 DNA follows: TGTGCCAGCAGCTTAGTTGGTACCCAAGAGACCCAGTACTTC.

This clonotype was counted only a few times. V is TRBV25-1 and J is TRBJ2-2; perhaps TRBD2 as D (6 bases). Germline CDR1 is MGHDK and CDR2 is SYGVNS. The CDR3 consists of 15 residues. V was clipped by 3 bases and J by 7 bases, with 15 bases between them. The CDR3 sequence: CASSEEFAGRGELFF. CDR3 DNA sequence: TGTGCCAGCAGTGAGGAGTTCGCGGGGCGCGGGGAGCTGTTTTTT.

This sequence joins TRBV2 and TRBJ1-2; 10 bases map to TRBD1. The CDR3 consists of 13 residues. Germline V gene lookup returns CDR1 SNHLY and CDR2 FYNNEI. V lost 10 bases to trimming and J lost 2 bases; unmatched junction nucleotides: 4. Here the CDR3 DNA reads TGTGCCACTGCGGGACAGGGGAACTATGGCTACACCTTC. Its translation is CATAGQGNYGYTF.

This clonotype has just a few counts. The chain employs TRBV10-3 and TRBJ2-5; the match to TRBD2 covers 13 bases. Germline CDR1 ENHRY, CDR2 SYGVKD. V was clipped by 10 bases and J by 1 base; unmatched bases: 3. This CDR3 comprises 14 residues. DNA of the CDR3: TGTGCCACCAGGACTAGCGGGGGCCAAGAGACCCAGTACTTC. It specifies CATRTSGGQETQYF.

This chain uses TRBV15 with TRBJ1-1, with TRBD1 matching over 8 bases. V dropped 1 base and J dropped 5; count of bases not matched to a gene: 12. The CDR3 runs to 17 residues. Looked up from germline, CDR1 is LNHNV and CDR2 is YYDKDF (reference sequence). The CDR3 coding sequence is TGTGCCACCAGCAGAGCCCCCAGGACAGGGTTTGGGACTGAAGCTTTCTTT. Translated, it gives CATSRAPRTGFGTEAFF.

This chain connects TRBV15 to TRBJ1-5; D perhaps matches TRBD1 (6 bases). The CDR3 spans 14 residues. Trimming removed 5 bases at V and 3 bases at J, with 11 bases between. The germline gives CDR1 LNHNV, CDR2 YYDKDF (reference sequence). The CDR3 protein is CATSADRFNQPQHF. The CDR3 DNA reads TGTGCCACCAGCGCGGACAGATTCAATCAGCCCCAGCATTTT. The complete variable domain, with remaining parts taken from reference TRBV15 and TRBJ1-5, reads DAMVIQNPRYQVTQFGKPVTLSCSQTLNHNVMYWYQQKSSQAPKLLFHYYDKDFNNEADTPDNFQSRRPNTSFCFLDIRSPGLGDTAMYLCATSADRFNQPQHFGDGTRLSIL.